This record concerns one T cell receptor beta chain sequence. Antigen unknown. This table comes from immunoSEQ multiplex PCR, and its TCRdb copy is limited to in-frame clones, with some not included. The sample lists fewer than 200,000 clones, roughly 84% seen once, with 2.5% to 3.5% in the top ten. This sample is part of a study of cytomegalovirus exposure and HLA in healthy donors. Regarding the study as a whole: As was reported, the classifier diagnosed cytomegalovirus status with high specificity and sensitivity.

The length of the CDR3 is 15 residues. V was clipped by 1 base and J by 1 base, with 5 bases between them. Germline V gene lookup returns CDR1 MGHRA and CDR2 YSYEKL. This clonotype was sampled from a woman in her late teens or twenties in good health and CMV-seropositive. The chain carries TRBV4-1 and TRBJ2-6; D not resolved. The sample was PBMCs. CDR3 loop: CASSQVLSGANVLTF. The CDR3 DNA reads TGCGCCAGCAGCCAAGTGCTATCTGGGGCCAACGTCCTGACTTTC.